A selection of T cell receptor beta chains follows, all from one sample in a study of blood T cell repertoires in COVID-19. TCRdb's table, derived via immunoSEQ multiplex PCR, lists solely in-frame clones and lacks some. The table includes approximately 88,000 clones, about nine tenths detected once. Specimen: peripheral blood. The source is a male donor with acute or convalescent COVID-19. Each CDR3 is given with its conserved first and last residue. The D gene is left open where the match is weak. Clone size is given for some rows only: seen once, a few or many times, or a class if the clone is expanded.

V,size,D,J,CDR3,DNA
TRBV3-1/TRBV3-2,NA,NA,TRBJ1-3,CASSQDLRTKASTIYF,TGTGCCAGCAGCCAAGATCTAAGGACTAAAGCGAGCACCATATATTTT
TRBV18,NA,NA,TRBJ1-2,CASSPRGTVEGHTF,TGTGCCAGCTCACCACGCGGAACCGTGGAGGGGCACACCTTC
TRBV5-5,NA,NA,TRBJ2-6,CASSLDPQGLGGANVLTF,TGTGCCAGCAGCTTGGACCCTCAGGGGCTGGGAGGGGCCAACGTCCTGACTTTC
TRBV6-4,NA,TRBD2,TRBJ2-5,CASKFSGWETQYF,TGTGCCAGCAAATTTAGCGGGTGGGAGACCCAGTACTTC
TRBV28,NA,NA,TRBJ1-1,CASSPPRGISNTEAFF,TGTGCCAGCAGTCCCCCCCGGGGGATTTCGAACACTGAAGCTTTCTTT
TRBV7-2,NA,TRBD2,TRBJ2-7,CASSSGTSGGYEQYF,TGTGCCAGCAGCTCGGGGACTAGCGGGGGGTATGAGCAGTACTTC
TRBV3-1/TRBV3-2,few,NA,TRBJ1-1,CASSLGQDTEAFF,TGTGCCAGCAGTCTTGGACAAGACACTGAAGCTTTCTTT
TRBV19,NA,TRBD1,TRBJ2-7,CASSQGQGSSYEQYF,TGTGCCAGTAGTCAGGGACAGGGGAGCTCCTACGAGCAGTACTTC
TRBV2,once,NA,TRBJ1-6,CASGLTSSYNSPLHF,TGTGCCAGCGGGCTGACTAGCTCCTATAATTCACCCCTCCACTTT
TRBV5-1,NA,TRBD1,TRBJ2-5,CASSWDSQETQYF,TGCGCCAGCAGCTGGGACAGCCAAGAGACCCAGTACTTC
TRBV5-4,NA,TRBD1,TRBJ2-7,CASSIPTGDEQYF,TGTGCCAGCAGCATCCCGACAGGGGACGAGCAGTACTTC
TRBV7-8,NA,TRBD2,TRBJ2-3,CASSPWTSGAGDTQYF,TGTGCCAGCAGCCCGTGGACTAGCGGGGCTGGAGATACGCAGTATTTT
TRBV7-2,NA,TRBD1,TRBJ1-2,CASSPGQGYGYTF,TGTGCCAGCAGCCCGGGACAGGGCTATGGCTACACCTTC
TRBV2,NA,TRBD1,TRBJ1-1,CASSNRGQGGTEAFF,TGTGCCAGCAGTAACCGGGGACAGGGGGGCACTGAAGCTTTCTTT
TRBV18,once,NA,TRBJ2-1,CASSTPPSSGNEQFF,TGTGCCAGCTCAACACCCCCCAGTTCAGGCAATGAGCAGTTCTTC
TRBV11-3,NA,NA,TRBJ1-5,CAGPTGHSRGQPQHF,TGTGCCGGACCCACGGGACACTCAAGGGGTCAGCCCCAGCATTTT
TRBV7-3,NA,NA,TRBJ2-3,CASSLTPGGEADTQYF,TGTGCCAGCAGCTTAACCCCCGGGGGAGAGGCAGATACGCAGTATTTT
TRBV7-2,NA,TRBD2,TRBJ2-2,CASSSLAGANTGELFF,TGTGCCAGCAGCTCCTTAGCGGGGGCGAACACCGGGGAGCTGTTTTTT
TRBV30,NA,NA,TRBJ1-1,CAWSSRAGGLGTEAFF,TGTGCCTGGAGTTCACGGGCCGGTGGACTTGGGACTGAAGCTTTCTTT
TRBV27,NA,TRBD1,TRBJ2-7,CASRGGWQDPGQGLWEQYF,TGTGCCAGCAGAGGTGGCTGGCAAGATCCCGGACAGGGGCTATGGGAGCAGTACTTC
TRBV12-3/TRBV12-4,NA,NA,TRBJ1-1,CASTQGGNTEAFF,TGTGCCAGCACCCAAGGAGGGAACACTGAAGCTTTCTTT
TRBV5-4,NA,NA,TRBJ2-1,CASSLVGGSSYNEQFF,TGTGCCAGCAGCTTGGTGGGGGGAAGCTCCTACAATGAGCAGTTCTTC
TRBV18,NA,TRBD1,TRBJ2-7,CASSPRVDPGTGTYEQYF,TGTGCCAGCTCACCACGTGTGGATCCCGGGACAGGGACTTACGAGCAGTACTTC
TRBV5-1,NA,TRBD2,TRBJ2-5,CASSLGVAGGQETQYF,TGCGCCAGCAGCTTGGGGGTCGCGGGGGGCCAAGAGACCCAGTACTTC
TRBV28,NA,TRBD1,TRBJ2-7,CASSQGTGVTNGQYF,TGTGCCAGCAGTCAAGGGACAGGAGTAACCAATGGGCAGTACTTC
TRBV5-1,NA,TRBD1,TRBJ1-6,CASSSTGGRGSPLHF,TGCGCCAGCAGCTCAACAGGGGGGCGAGGTTCACCCCTCCACTTT
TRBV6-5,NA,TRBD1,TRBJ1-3,CAIRQGASGNTIYF,TGTGCCATCCGACAGGGAGCCTCTGGAAACACCATATATTTT
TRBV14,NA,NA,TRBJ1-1,CASSQNRVATEAFF,TGTGCCAGCAGCCAAAACAGGGTCGCCACTGAAGCTTTCTTT
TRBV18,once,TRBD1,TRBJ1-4,CASSPKQGGSNEKLFF,TGTGCCAGCTCACCTAAACAGGGGGGCTCTAATGAAAAACTGTTTTTT
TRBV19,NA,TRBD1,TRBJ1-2,CASSDRGPNYGYTF,TGTGCCAGTAGTGACAGGGGGCCCAACTATGGCTACACCTTC
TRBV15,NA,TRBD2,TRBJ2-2,CATSRGGQNTGELFF,TGTGCCACCAGCCGCGGGGGGCAGAACACCGGGGAGCTGTTTTTT
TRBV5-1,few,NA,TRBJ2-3,CASSLGDRAGRADTQYF,TGCGCCAGCAGCTTGGGGGATCGGGCGGGCCGCGCAGATACGCAGTATTTT
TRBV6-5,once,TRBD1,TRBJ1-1,CASSYGTGGFDTEAFF,TGTGCCAGCAGTTACGGGACAGGGGGCTTCGACACTGAAGCTTTCTTT
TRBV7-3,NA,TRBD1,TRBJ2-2,CASSLRGTGLGNTGELFF,TGTGCCAGCAGCTTACGGGGGACAGGGCTCGGCAACACCGGGGAGCTGTTTTTT
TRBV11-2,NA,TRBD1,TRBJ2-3,CASSPSQVRGDTQYF,TGTGCCAGCAGCCCGTCGCAGGTCAGGGGGGATACGCAGTATTTT
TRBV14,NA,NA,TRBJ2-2,CASSPPIGGEATGELFF,TGTGCCAGCAGCCCCCCCATTGGCGGGGAGGCCACCGGGGAGCTGTTTTTT
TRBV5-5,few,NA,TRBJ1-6,CASSTWTVQGASPLHF,TGTGCCAGCAGCACCTGGACAGTCCAAGGGGCATCACCCCTCCACTTT
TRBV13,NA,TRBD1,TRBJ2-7,CASSLEGGTRRIYEQYF,TGTGCCAGCAGCTTAGAAGGGGGCACAAGGCGTATCTACGAGCAGTACTTC
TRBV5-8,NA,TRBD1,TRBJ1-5,CASSNTGGDQPQHF,TGTGCCAGCAGTAATACAGGGGGCGATCAGCCCCAGCATTTT
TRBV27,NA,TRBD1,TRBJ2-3,CASSSGQGADTQYF,TGTGCCAGCAGTTCGGGACAGGGAGCAGATACGCAGTATTTT
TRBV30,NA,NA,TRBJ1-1,CAWSRTGLNTEAFF,TGTGCCTGGAGTAGAACAGGGCTGAACACTGAAGCTTTCTTT
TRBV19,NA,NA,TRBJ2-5,CASKGGAGETQYF,TGTGCCAGTAAAGGGGGGGCCGGGGAGACCCAGTACTTC
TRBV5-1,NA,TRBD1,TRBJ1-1,CASSSDWTGLNTEAFF,TGCGCCAGCAGCTCGGACTGGACAGGATTGAACACTGAAGCTTTCTTT
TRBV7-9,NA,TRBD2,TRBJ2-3,CASSAGVADTQYF,TGTGCCAGCAGCGCGGGGGTGGCTGATACGCAGTATTTT
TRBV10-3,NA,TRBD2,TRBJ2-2,CAISTSGGEAGELFF,TGTGCCATCAGCACGTCGGGAGGGGAGGCCGGGGAGCTGTTTTTT
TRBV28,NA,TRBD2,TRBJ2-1,CASVLGTRYNEQFF,TGTGCCAGCGTCCTTGGGACTAGATACAATGAGCAGTTCTTC
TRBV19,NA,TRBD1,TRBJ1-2,CASRNLDRVNYGYTF,TGTGCCAGTAGGAACTTGGACAGGGTAAACTATGGCTACACCTTC
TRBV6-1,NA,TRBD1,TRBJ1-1,CASSEALGQPARGAFF,TGTGCCAGCAGTGAAGCGCTGGGACAGCCAGCAAGGGGAGCTTTCTTT
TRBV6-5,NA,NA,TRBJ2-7,CASSYRPSIHQYF,TGTGCCAGCAGTTATAGGCCTAGCATCCACCAGTACTTC
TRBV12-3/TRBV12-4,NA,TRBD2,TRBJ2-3,CACTGGATDTQYF,TGTGCCTGCACGGGGGGGGCCACAGATACGCAGTATTTT
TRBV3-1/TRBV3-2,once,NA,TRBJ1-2,CASSHRTANYGYTF,TGTGCCAGCAGCCACCGGACAGCTAACTATGGCTACACCTTC
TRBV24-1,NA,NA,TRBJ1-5,CATSDSRPNQPQHF,TGTGCCACCAGTGATTCCAGGCCCAATCAGCCCCAGCATTTT
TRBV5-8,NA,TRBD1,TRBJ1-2,CASSARQGPAYGYTF,TGTGCCAGCAGCGCCCGACAGGGCCCAGCCTATGGCTACACCTTC
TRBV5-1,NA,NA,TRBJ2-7,CASSPQGSPNSYEQYF,TGCGCCAGCAGCCCCCAGGGTAGTCCAAACTCCTACGAGCAGTACTTC
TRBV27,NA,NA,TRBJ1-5,CASSLSFSGVMVRGQPQHF,TGTGCCAGCAGTTTATCGTTTTCGGGGGTGATGGTGAGGGGCCAGCCCCAGCATTTT